These 17 T cell receptor beta chains share one sample of origin, sequenced in a study of T-cell reconstitution after alpha-beta-depleted transplantation in children. A TCRbeta library incorporating unique molecular identifiers was prepared. Each CDR3 protein gets one entry after TCRdb re-called the PCR reads with MiXCR. The profile covers 600,000 to 700,000 distinct CDR3 sequences, with approximately 15% appearing a single time and approximately 1.1% taken by the ten largest. The material was PBMCs from the stem cell graft donor, obtained from the stem cell graft. Source of these receptors: a human donor who donated a stem cell graft to a child with acute myeloid leukemia.

This clonotype was seen ten or more times. V gene TRBV7-8 combines with J gene TRBJ2-1; D is unclear. V was shortened by 1 base and J by 10 bases, with 11 bases between the two germline ends. The CDR3 extends over 13 amino acids. CDR1 SGHVS and CDR2 FQNEAQ come from the germline V gene. The CDR3 nucleotides read TGTGCCAGCAGCTTAGAGTCTTTCCTCGAGCAGTTCTTC. Its translation: CASSLESFLEQFF.

This clonotype occurred many times. The V and J genes are TRBV20-1 and TRBJ2-2, with 7 positions matching TRBD1. J gave up 4 bases and V 5 bases, and 7 bases lay outside the gene matches. Per the germline V gene, CDR1 is DFQATT and CDR2 is SNEGSKA (reference sequence). This CDR3 has 14 residues. CDR3 nucleotide sequence: TGCAGTGCTTTTCTTAGGGGGCGCACCGGGGAGCTGTTTTTT. Translation: CSAFLRGRTGELFF.

The chain employs TRBV7-2 and TRBJ1-5; D is perhaps TRBD1 (5 bases). The CDR3 runs to 17 residues. V was trimmed by 5 bases and J by 5 bases, leaving 22 bases between them. Germline values: CDR1 SGHTA, CDR2 FQGNSA. The CDR3 DNA sequence: TGTGCCAGCAGCCTATTGCCGGTGGTGGGACGCGATCAGCCCCAGCATTTT. This translates into CASSLLPVVGRDQPQHF.

This clonotype was seen repeatedly, ten times or more. The rearrangement joins TRBV24-1 to TRBJ1-2; TRBD1 might be the D (5 bases). V lost 2 bases to trimming and J lost 5 bases, with 11 bases between them. The CDR3 is 14 residues long. Germline CDR1 is KGHDR and CDR2 is SFDVKD. CDR3 region: CATSDSRVGYGYTF. CDR3 DNA: TGTGCCACCAGTGATTCCAGGGTCGGTTATGGCTACACCTTC.

The genes are TRBV5-1 and TRBJ2-2; 13 bases are a match to TRBD2. V was pared by 5 bases and J by 1 base, with 11 bases of the junction left unmatched. The CDR3 has 19 amino acids. Germline CDR1 and CDR2: SGHRS and YFSETQ. Here the CDR3 DNA reads TGCGCCAGCAGACCAATTCCGGGACTAGCGGGGAGGAACACCGGGGAGCTGTTTTTT. Protein product: CASRPIPGLAGRNTGELFF.

A remark on this clonotype: Possible read error: a much larger clone is one base away. The V and J genes are TRBV29-1 and TRBJ2-3; 11 bases match TRBD2. The CDR3 is 17 amino acids. Germline CDR1 and CDR2: SQVTM and ANQGSEA. CDR3 coding DNA: TGCAGCCTTGACGGGACTAGACTAGCGGGGAACACAGATACGCAGTATTTT. This translates into CSLDGTRLAGNTDTQYF.

This clonotype has ten or more counts. The V and J genes are TRBV12-3 or TRBV12-4 and TRBJ2-5; D gene unclear. Trimming removed 2 bases at V and 7 bases at J, with 8 bases between. The CDR3 is 12 residues long. The CDR3 nucleotides are TGTGCCAGCAGTTTAAGGGCAGGGACCCAGTACTTC. This codes for CASSLRAGTQYF.

This clonotype was picked up a small number of times. The rearrangement uses TRBV7-2 and TRBJ1-2; D is unresolved. The CDR3 consists of 12 residues. Germline CDR1 is SGHTA and CDR2 is FQGNSA. V shed 3 bases and J shed 8 bases, with 10 bases lying between them. CDR3 amino acids: CASSFGGRGYTF. The CDR3 DNA reads as TGTGCCAGCAGCTTTGGAGGAAGGGGCTACACCTTC.

This clonotype was observed many times. The chain joins TRBV20-1 to TRBJ2-1, with 7 positions matching TRBD1. Germline V gives CDR1 DFQATT, CDR2 SNEGSKA (reference sequence). V lost 5 bases, J lost 8 bases, and 3 bases stayed unmatched. The CDR3 runs to 11 residues. CDR3 sequence: CSAFQGDEQFF. The CDR3 DNA sequence: TGCAGTGCTTTTCAGGGGGATGAGCAGTTCTTC.

A word on this clonotype: A much larger clone differs from this one at a single base, so this may be a read error. The chain employs TRBV15 and TRBJ2-1; D uncertain. Per the germline V gene, CDR1 is LNHNV and CDR2 is YYDKDF (reference sequence). The V end was cut by 4 bases, the J end by 7 bases, with 8 bases between. The CDR3 sequence is 12 residues long. CDR3 in amino acids: CATSTARNEQFF. The CDR3 DNA follows: TGTGCCACCAGCACGGCTCGGAATGAGCAGTTCTTC.

The chain employs TRBV12-3 or TRBV12-4 and TRBJ2-2, with TRBD1 matching 8 bases. The CDR3 contains 16 residues. The trim removed 7 bases at V and 2 bases at J, leaving 9 bases unmatched. CDR3 coding DNA: TGTGCCAGCACTTTCAGGGGGCGCGGAAACACCGGGGAGCTGTTTTTT. Its translation is CASTFRGRGNTGELFF.

This clonotype was seen a few times. The chain is built from TRBV4-1 and TRBJ2-3; weak D call: TRBD2 (5 bases). There are 15 residues in the CDR3. Germline V CDR1 and CDR2: MGHRA, YSYEKL. V was pared by 0 bases and J by 3 bases, with 10 bases between. The DNA for the CDR3 is TGCGCCAGCAGCCAAGAGGACTGGGCGACAGATACGCAGTATTTT. Its translation is CASSQEDWATDTQYF.

A single count supports this clonotype. A much bigger clone sits one base away, suggesting this may be a read error. This chain joins TRBV6-1 and TRBJ1-5, with TRBD1 matching 8 bases. Looked up from germline, CDR1 is MNHNS and CDR2 is SASEGT. The junction had 12 bases not matched to a gene; V was cut back by 5 bases and J by 12 bases. The CDR3 has 14 residues. CDR3 loop: CASSPRTGLERQHF. The CDR3 DNA reads TGTGCCAGCAGTCCCCGGACAGGGTTGGAGCGCCAGCATTTT.

This sequence joins TRBV4-3 and TRBJ2-3; 7 bases line up with TRBD2. Germline assignment: CDR1 LGHNA and CDR2 YSLEER. The CDR3 runs to 16 residues. With 0 bases clipped from V and 1 base from J, the junction kept 4 bases outside the gene matches. CDR3 DNA: TGCGCCAGCAGCCAAGAGCCTAGCGGACGCACAGATACGCAGTATTTT. It is translated as CASSQEPSGRTDTQYF.

This clonotype was observed at least ten times. The V call is TRBV15, the J call TRBJ2-3; D unclear. CDR3 size: 14 residues. The germline gives CDR1 LNHNV, CDR2 YYDKDF (reference sequence). The germline V and J ends were trimmed by 2 bases and 4 bases, with 10 bases remaining between them. This CDR3 is CATSRPYDSDTQYF. The CDR3 DNA reads as TGTGCCACCAGCAGACCCTACGACTCAGATACGCAGTATTTT.

This clonotype was counted many times. The chain couples TRBV20-1 to TRBJ1-4; D is unresolved. Germline values: CDR1 DFQATT, CDR2 SNEGSKA (reference sequence). V lost 3 bases and J 6 bases, leaving 8 bases between the germline ends. The CDR3 spans 12 residues. CDR3 DNA: TGCAGTGCTAGGGGGAGGTATGAAAAACTGTTTTTT. Translation gives CSARGRYEKLFF.

In this sample, this clonotype turned up many times. This sequence joins TRBV20-1 and TRBJ1-3; 8 nucleotides line up with TRBD1. Germline values: CDR1 DFQATT, CDR2 SNEGSKA (reference sequence). The V gene end was trimmed by 5 bases and the J gene end by 1 base; junction bases not matched to a gene: 1. The CDR3 contains 13 residues. DNA of the CDR3: TGCAGTGCTCGGACAGGGTCTGGAAACACCATATATTTT. This encodes CSARTGSGNTIYF.